The 12 T cell receptor beta chains reported below all come from one sample, sequenced in a study of T cells in Graves' hyperthyroidism and ophthalmopathy. Amplification of TCR beta CDR3 regions used RNA as the template. The study used the HTBI primer set for a first-round RT-PCR of the TCR CDR3. TCRdb re-called the multiplex PCR reads through MiXCR, storing one row per CDR3 protein. Of 450,000 to 700,000 distinct CDR3 sequences listed, 46% are singletons. The material sequenced was peripheral blood or thyroid tissue (not recorded which). Every receptor here comes from an adult woman with Graves' disease, either hyperthyroidism or ophthalmopathy (not recorded which).

Comment on this clonotype: At one end, the junction sequence differs from germline, possibly due to a read error. The chain recombines TRBV6-2 or TRBV6-3 with TRBJ1-5; a possible D gene is TRBD1 (5 bases). The germline gives CDR1 MNHEY, CDR2 SVGEGT. This CDR3 spans 14 amino acids. The DNA of the CDR3 is TGTGCCAGCAGTGAAGACGGGGCATTTCAGTCCCAGCATTTT. It encodes CASSEDGAFQSQHF.

The V gene is TRBV29-1, the J gene TRBJ1-5, with 9 bases matching TRBD1. J was trimmed by 2 bases and V by 7 bases; bases with no gene match: 6. The CDR3 contains 14 residues. Germline loops: CDR1 SQVTM, CDR2 ANQGSEA. Here the CDR3 DNA reads TGCAGCGCCCGGACAGGGGAAGGCAATCAGCCCCAGCATTTT. It translates to CSARTGEGNQPQHF.

The rearrangement joins TRBV15 to TRBJ1-1; D is unresolved. The CDR3 sequence is 14 residues long. V lost 3 bases to trimming and J lost 10 bases, with 18 bases between them. Per the germline V gene, CDR1 is LNHNV and CDR2 is YYDKDF (reference sequence). The CDR3 reads CATSSPTRQGRAFF. CDR3 DNA sequence: TGTGCCACCAGCAGCCCTACACGACAAGGGAGAGCTTTCTTT.

The chain uses TRBV9 and TRBJ2-5, with TRBD2 matching 10 bases. The DNA matches TRBJ2-1 better at its end, which makes the J call doubtful. The CDR3 consists of 14 residues. Per germline, CDR1 SGDLS and CDR2 YYNGEE. The CDR3, as DNA: TGTGCCAGCAACCTAGCGGGGGAGAACAATGAGCAGTTCTTC. This gives the protein CASNLAGENNEQFF.

This clonotype has a single count. The chain has TRBV15 and TRBJ1-1; D is unresolved. Between the trimmed V and J ends, which lost 3 bases and 4 bases, there was a span of 15 bases. The CDR3 is 15 amino acids. Germline CDR1 is LNHNV and CDR2 is YYDKDF (reference sequence). DNA of the CDR3: TGTGCCACCAGCAGCTCCGAGGGCAGACTCACTGAAGCTTTCTTT. Its translation: CATSSSEGRLTEAFF.

The chain couples TRBV6-5 to TRBJ2-3, with D tentatively TRBD1 or TRBD2 (5 bases each). The length of the CDR3 is 13 residues. The V gene lost 5 bases and the J gene lost 5 bases, with 11 bases spanning the gap. Germline CDR1 reads MNHEY; CDR2 reads SVGAGI. Written as DNA, the CDR3 is TGTGCCAGCAGTGGCTGGGGACGAGATACGCAGTATTTT. As protein: CASSGWGRDTQYF.

This rearrangement joins TRBV20-1 to TRBJ1-5; tentative D call: TRBD1 (6 bases). The CDR3 sequence is 13 residues long. V was pared by 0 bases and J by 6 bases, with 9 bases between. CDR1 and CDR2 from the germline V gene are DFQATT and SNEGSKA (reference sequence). The DNA for the CDR3 is TGCAGTGCTAGAGACTACAGGGTTCAGCCCCAGCATTTT. This encodes CSARDYRVQPQHF.

This clonotype showed up many times. The chain has TRBV27 and TRBJ1-3, with a possible D match to TRBD1 (6 bases). Germline CDR1 is MNHEY and CDR2 is SMNVEV (reference sequence). Trimming cost V 7 bases and J 4 bases, with 20 bases left between them. The CDR3 contains 16 residues. Here the CDR3 reads CASKPGWGAEGNTIYF. The CDR3 DNA sequence: TGTGCCAGCAAACCAGGATGGGGGGCAGAAGGAAACACCATATATTTT.

Regarding this clonotype: A much larger clone is a single base away; this may be a read error. This chain uses TRBV10-3 with TRBJ1-2; D gene unclear. CDR1 and CDR2 from the germline V gene are ENHRY and SYGVKD. V dropped 10 bases and J dropped 3 bases, with 9 bases sitting between them. The CDR3 runs to 11 residues. DNA of the CDR3: TGTGCCAGCACCCAGTACTATGGCTACACCTTC. Amino acids: CASTQYYGYTF.

The chain recombines TRBV9 with TRBJ1-2; possible D gene TRBD1, 5 bases. CDR3 length equals 15 residues. The germline gives CDR1 SGDLS, CDR2 YYNGEE. The germline V and J ends were trimmed by 3 bases and 7 bases, with 19 bases remaining between them. The CDR3: CASSGSRDGGSGYTF. For the CDR3, the DNA is TGTGCCAGCAGCGGATCCCGGGACGGGGGTAGTGGCTACACCTTC.

This clonotype was detected many times. This chain connects TRBV13 to TRBJ1-3; 9 nucleotides line up with TRBD1. This CDR3 region has 17 residues. Germline V lookup: CDR1 PRHDT, CDR2 FYEKMQ (reference sequence). After removal of 4 bases from V and 4 bases from J, the junction contained 11 bases not matched to a gene. The DNA for the CDR3 is TGTGCCAGCAGCTCGCATCCCGGGACAGGGAGCGGAAACACCATATATTTT. Protein product: CASSSHPGTGSGNTIYF.

The rearrangement joins TRBV2 to TRBJ2-6, with TRBD1 identical over 7 bases. CDR3 length: 15 amino acids. Germline V lookup: CDR1 SNHLY, CDR2 FYNNEI. Losses at the gene ends were 5 bases for V and 3 bases for J; bases not matched to a gene: 4. The CDR3 loop reads CASSIGTVGANVLTF. For the CDR3, the DNA is TGTGCCAGCAGTATTGGGACAGTTGGGGCCAACGTCCTGACTTTC.